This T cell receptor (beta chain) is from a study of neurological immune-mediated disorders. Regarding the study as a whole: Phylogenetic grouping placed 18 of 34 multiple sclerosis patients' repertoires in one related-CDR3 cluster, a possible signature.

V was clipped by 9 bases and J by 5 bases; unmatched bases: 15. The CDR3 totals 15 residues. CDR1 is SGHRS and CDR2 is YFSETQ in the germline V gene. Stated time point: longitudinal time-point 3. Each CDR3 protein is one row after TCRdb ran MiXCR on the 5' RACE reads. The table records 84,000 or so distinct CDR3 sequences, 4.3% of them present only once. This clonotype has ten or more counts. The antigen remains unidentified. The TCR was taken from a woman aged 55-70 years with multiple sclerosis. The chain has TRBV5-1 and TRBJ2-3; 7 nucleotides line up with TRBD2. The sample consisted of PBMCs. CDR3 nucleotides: TGCGCCACCAAAAGGGAGGGGTCCTCCGGAGATACGCAGTATTTT. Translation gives CATKREGSSGDTQYF. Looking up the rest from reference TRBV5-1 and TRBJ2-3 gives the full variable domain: KAGVTQTPRYLIKTRGQQVTLSCSPISGHRSVSWYQQTPGQGLQFLFEYFSETQRNKGNFPGRFSGRQFSNSRSEMNVSTLELGDSALYLCATKREGSSGDTQYFGPGTRLTVL.